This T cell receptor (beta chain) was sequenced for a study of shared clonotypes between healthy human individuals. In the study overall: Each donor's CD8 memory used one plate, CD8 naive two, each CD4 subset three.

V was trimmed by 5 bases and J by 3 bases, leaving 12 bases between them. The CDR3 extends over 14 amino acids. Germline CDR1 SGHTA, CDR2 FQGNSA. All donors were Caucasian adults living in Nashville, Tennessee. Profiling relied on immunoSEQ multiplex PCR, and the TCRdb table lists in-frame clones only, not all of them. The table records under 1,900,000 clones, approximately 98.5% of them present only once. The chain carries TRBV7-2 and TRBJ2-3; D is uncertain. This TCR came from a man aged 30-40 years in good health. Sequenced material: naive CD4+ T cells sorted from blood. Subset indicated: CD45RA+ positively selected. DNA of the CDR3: TGTGCCAGCAGCGAGGCCCCCTTAACAGATACGCAGTATTTT. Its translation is CASSEAPLTDTQYF.